This T cell receptor (beta chain) was observed in a study of Ad26.COV2.S vaccination and SARS-CoV-2 variants. Study-level information: Doses of Ad26.COV2.S were injected into muscle once or twice, 56 days apart.

Here immunoSEQ multiplex PCR was the method, and the copy in TCRdb shows in-frame clones only, minus some. The table lists 430,000 or so clones, 90% of them singletons, with less than 15% in the top ten. Treatment noted: some 20 received Ad26.COV2.S at low or high dose, single or two shots; roughly five received placebo; per-sample allocation not given. Vaccine and placebo recipients were sampled on day 63 after the first injection. The CDR3 covers 15 residues. Germline lookup yields CDR1 SGHTA and CDR2 FQGTGA. V dropped 5 bases and J dropped 3; count of bases not matched to a gene: 7. The starting material was peripheral blood, obtained in a trial of Ad26.COV2.S vaccine versus placebo. J is TRBJ2-1 and V is TRBV7-3, with 7 bases fitting TRBD2. The origin of this receptor is a person between 18 and 59 years old who received the Ad26.COV2.S COVID-19 vaccine or a placebo. CDR3 in amino acids: CASSAPGTNYNEQFF. The CDR3 DNA sequence: TGTGCCAGCAGCGCCCCCGGGACTAACTACAATGAGCAGTTCTTC.